This T cell receptor beta chain was recorded in a study of Ad26.COV2.S vaccination and SARS-CoV-2 variants. In the study overall: The Ad26.COV2.S arm of the COV1001 trial was where the donor was placed.

Treatment of the sample: roughly 20 received Ad26.COV2.S at low or high dose, single or two shots; about 5 received placebo; per-sample allocation not given. Following the first vaccine or placebo injection, samples were taken on day 63. Concerning this clone itself: Its antigen is unidentified.

Trimming left V 2 bases short and J 1 base short, with 12 bases between. Germline V gene lookup returns CDR1 SGDLS and CDR2 YYNGEE. This CDR3 is 15 amino acids long. Measured with immunoSEQ multiplex PCR; TCRdb has only the in-frame clones, and not every one. The sample shows 360,000 or so clones, around 90% of them seen only once. Notes on the study in general: In TCR breadth and depth analyses, total T cell responses may have been underestimated. The study found higher spike-specific TCR breadth in vaccine than placebo recipients.

The sequence was obtained from a person between 18 and 65 years old who received the Ad26.COV2.S COVID-19 vaccine or a placebo. The source was peripheral blood, collected in a trial of Ad26.COV2.S vaccine versus placebo. The V gene is TRBV9, the J gene TRBJ2-5; D may be TRBD1 (6 bases). DNA of the CDR3: TGTGCCAGCAGCGTGTACGGGACACCCCAAGAGACCCAGTACTTC. Residues: CASSVYGTPQETQYF. Full variable domain (outside the CDR3, taken from reference TRBV9 and TRBJ2-5): DSGVTQTPKHLITATGQRVTLRCSPRSGDLSVYWYQQSLDQGLQFLIQYYNGEERAKGNILERFSAQQFPDLHSELNLSSLELGDSALYFCASSVYGTPQETQYFGPGTRLLVL.